This T cell receptor beta chain was captured by sequencing in a study of T cell responses to AZD1222 COVID-19 vaccine. Produced via immunoSEQ multiplex PCR; TCRdb's table is partial and in-frame only. The sample lists 90,000 to 120,000 clones; about 82% were seen once. Regarding the study as a whole: Two doses of AZD1222 preceded a rise in Spike-specific TCR breadth and depth. The repertoires were collected only after the peak T cell response.

The V end was cut by 2 bases, the J end by 7 bases, with 21 bases between. Germline CDR1 reads MNHNS; CDR2 reads SASEGT. CDR3 length: 17 residues. Details on this clone: The antigen is undetermined.

The sequenced sample was peripheral blood, obtained on day 0 of AZD1222 vaccination. The rearrangement uses TRBV6-1 and TRBJ2-4, with TRBD2 as a possible D gene (6 bases). This sequence originates from an adult in good health. CDR3 nucleotide sequence: TGTGCCAGCAGTGAATACCGGGACGCAGCCGCGGGGAACATTCAGTACTTC. Its protein is CASSEYRDAAAGNIQYF.